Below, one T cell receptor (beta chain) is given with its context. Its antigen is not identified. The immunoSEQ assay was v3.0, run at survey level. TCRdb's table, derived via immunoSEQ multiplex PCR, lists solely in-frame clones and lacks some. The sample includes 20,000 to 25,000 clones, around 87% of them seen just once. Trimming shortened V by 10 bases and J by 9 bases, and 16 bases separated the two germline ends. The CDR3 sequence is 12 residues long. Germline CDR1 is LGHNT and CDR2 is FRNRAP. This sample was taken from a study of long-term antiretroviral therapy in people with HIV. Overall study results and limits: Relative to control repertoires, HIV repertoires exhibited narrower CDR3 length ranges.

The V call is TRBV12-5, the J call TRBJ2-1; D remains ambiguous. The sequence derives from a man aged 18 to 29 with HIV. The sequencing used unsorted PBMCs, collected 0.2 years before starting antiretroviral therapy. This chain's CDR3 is CATPRSVCEQFF. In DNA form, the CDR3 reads TGTGCTACCCCTAGGTCGGTGTGTGAGCAGTTCTTC.